This TCR beta chain stems from a study of control samples from healthy donors and cancer patients. The assay was immunoSEQ multiplex PCR, and TCRdb's table has in-frame clones only and misses some. The sample lists some 190,000 clones; 91% were seen once. Trimming cost V 8 bases and J 2 bases; bases outside gene matches: 3. Per germline, CDR1 MNHEY and CDR2 SVGAGI. CDR3 size: 14 residues. The chain carries TRBV6-5 and TRBJ2-1, with 10 nucleotides matching TRBD2. Sample: blood. The source of this sequence is a man aged 25-40 years in good health. The CDR3 nucleotides are TGTGCCAGCGAGCGGGGGGGAACCTACAATGAGCAGTTCTTC. Protein sequence: CASERGGTYNEQFF.